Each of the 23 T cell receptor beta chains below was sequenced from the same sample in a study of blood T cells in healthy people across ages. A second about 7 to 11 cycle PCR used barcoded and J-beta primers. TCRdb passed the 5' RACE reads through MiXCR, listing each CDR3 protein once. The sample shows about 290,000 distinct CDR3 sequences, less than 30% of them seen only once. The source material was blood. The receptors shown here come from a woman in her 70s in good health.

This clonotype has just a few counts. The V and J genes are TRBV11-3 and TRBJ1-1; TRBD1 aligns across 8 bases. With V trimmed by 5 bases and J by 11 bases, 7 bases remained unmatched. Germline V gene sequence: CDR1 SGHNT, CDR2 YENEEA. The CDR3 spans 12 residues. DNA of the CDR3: TGTGCCAGCAGCCGGACAGGGTTTGAGGCTTTCTTT. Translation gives CASSRTGFEAFF.

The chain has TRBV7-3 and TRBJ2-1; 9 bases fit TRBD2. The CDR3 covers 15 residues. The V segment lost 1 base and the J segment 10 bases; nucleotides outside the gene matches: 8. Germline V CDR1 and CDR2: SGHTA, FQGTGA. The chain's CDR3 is CASSLSNSGSGEQFF. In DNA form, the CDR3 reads TGTGCCAGCAGCTTAAGTAATAGCGGGAGTGGGGAGCAGTTCTTC.

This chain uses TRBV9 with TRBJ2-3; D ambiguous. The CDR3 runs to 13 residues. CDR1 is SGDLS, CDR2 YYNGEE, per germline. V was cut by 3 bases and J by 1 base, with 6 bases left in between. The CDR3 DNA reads TGTGCCAGCAGCGAAGGTGGCACAGATACGCAGTATTTT. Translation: CASSEGGTDTQYF.

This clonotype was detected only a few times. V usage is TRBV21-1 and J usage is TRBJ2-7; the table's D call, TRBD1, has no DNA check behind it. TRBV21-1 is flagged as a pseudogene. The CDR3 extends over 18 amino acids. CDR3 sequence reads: CACSKRGRSMGPYNEQLF. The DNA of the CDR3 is TGTGCCTGCAGCAAACGAGGCAGGTCAATGGGACCCTACAATGAGCAGCTCTTC.

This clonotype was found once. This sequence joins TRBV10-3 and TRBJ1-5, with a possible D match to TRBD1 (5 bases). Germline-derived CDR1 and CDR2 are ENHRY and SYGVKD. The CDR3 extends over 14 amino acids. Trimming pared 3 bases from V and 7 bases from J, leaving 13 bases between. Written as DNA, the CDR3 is TGTGCCATCAGTGATTCCAGGGCGGGGCAGCCCCAGCATTTT. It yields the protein CAISDSRAGQPQHF.

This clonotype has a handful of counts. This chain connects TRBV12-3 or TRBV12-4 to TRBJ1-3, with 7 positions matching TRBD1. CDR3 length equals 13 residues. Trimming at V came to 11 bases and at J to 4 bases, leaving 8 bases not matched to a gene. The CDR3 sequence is CASTGTEGNTIYF. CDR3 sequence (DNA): TGTGCCTCGACAGGGACTGAAGGAAACACCATATATTTT.

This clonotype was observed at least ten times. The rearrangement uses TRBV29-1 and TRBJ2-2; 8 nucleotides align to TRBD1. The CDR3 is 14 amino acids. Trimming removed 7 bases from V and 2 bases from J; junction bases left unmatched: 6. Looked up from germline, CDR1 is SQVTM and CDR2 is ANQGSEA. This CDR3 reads CSARDRTNTGELFF. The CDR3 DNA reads TGCAGCGCCCGGGACAGGACAAACACCGGGGAGCTGTTTTTT.

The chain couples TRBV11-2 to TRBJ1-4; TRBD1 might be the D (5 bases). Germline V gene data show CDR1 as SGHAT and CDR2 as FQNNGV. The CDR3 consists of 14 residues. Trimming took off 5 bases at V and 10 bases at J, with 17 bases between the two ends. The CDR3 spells CASSASSTVVKLFF. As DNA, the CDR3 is TGTGCCAGCAGCGCCTCCTCGACAGTCGTAAAACTGTTTTTT.

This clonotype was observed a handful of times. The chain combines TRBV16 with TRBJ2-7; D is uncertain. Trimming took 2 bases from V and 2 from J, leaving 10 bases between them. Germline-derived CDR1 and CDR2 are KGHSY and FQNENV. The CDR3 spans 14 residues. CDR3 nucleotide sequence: TGTGCCAGCAGCCAACTTTCTAACACCTACGAGCAGTACTTC. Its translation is CASSQLSNTYEQYF.

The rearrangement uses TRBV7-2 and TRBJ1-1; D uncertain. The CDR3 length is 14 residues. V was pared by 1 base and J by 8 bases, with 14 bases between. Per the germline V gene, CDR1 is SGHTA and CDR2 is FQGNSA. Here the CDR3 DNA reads TGTGCCAGCAGCTTAGGACCCTCCGCCCCAGAAGCTTTCTTT. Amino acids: CASSLGPSAPEAFF.

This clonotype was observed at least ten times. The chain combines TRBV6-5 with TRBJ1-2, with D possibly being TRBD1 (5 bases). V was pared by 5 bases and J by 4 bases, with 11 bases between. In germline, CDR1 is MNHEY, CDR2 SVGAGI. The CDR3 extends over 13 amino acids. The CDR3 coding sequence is TGTGCCAGCAGTGAAAACGGGGGCTATGGCTACACCTTC. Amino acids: CASSENGGYGYTF.

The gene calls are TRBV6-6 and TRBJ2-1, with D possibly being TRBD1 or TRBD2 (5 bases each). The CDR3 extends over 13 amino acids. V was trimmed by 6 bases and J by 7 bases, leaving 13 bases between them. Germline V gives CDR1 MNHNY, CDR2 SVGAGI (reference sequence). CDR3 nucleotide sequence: TGTGCCAGCAGGCCCGGGACCCCAAATGAGCAGTTCTTC. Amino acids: CASRPGTPNEQFF.

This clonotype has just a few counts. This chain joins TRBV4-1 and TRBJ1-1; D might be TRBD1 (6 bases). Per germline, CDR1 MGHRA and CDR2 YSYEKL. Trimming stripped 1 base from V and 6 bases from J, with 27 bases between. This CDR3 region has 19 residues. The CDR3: CASSQGGGFGTPQGAEAFF. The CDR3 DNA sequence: TGCGCCAGCAGCCAAGGTGGGGGCTTTGGGACACCTCAAGGAGCTGAAGCTTTCTTT.

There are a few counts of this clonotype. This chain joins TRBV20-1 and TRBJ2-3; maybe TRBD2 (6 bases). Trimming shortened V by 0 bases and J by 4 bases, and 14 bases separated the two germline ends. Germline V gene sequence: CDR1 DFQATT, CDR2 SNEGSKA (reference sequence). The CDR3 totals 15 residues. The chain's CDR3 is CSARDGRESADTQYF. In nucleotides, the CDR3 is TGCAGTGCTAGAGATGGCCGGGAGAGCGCAGATACGCAGTATTTT.

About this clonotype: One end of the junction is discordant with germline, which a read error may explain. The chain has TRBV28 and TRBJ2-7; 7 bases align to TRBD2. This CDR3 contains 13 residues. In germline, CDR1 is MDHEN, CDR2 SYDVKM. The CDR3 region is CASKGGRDYEQCF. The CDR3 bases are TGTGCCAGCAAAGGCGGGAGAGATTATGAGCAGTGCTTC.

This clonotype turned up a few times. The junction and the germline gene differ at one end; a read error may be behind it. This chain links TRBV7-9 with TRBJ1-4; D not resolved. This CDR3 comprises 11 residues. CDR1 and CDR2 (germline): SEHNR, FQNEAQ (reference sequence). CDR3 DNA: TGTGCCAGCAGCTTAGCCAGAGAGGCGGTTTTT. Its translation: CASSLAREAVF.

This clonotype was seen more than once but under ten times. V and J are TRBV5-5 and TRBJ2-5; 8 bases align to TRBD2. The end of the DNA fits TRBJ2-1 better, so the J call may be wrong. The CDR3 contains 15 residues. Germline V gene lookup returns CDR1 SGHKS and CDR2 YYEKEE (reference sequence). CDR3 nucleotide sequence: TGTGCCAGCAGCTTGGTTTTAGCGGGATACAATGAGCAGTTCTTC. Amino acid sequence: CASSLVLAGYNEQFF.

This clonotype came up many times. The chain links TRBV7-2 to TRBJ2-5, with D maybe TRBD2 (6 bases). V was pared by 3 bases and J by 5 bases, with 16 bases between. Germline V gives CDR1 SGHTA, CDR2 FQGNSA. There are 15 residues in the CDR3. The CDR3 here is CASSFRPSGGETQYF. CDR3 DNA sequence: TGTGCCAGCAGCTTTCGCCCCAGTGGGGGGGAGACCCAGTACTTC.

This CDR3 is CASSPTTAVHSGANVLTF. The DNA for the CDR3 is TGTGCCAGCTCACCTACGACAGCTGTGCACTCCGGGGCCAACGTCCTGACTTTC. The chain joins TRBV18 to TRBJ2-6, with a tentative D call TRBD1 (5 bases). The V end lost 3 bases, the J end lost 4 bases, and 19 bases lay between the germline ends. The V gene's germline CDR1 is KGHSH and CDR2 LQKENI. This CDR3 is 18 amino acids long.

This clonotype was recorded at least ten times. The CDR3 coding sequence is TGTGCTAGTGGTTCGCAGGGGGCCTACGAGCAGTACTTC. Protein: CASGSQGAYEQYF. V and J are TRBV12-5 and TRBJ2-5; 7 bases align to TRBD1. The J call is in doubt because the DNA end fits TRBJ2-7 better. This CDR3 comprises 13 residues. Germline V gene sequence: CDR1 LGHNT, CDR2 FRNRAP.

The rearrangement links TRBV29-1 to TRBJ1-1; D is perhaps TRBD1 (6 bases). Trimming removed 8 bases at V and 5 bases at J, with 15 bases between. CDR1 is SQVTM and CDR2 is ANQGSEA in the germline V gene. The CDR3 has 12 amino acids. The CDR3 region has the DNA TGCAGCACCCGTGAGGGGGGAACTGAAGCTTTCTTT. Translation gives CSTREGGTEAFF.

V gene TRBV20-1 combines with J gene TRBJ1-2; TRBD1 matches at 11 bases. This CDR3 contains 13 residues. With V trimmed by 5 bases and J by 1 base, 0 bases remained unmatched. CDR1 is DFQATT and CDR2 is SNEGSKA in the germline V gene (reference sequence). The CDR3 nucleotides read TGCAGTGCTGGGACAGGGGGTAACTATGGCTACACCTTC. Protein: CSAGTGGNYGYTF.

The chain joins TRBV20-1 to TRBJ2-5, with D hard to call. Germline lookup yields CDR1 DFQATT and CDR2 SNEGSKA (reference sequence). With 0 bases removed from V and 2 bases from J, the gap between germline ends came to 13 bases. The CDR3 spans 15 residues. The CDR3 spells CSARDLEGDQETQYF. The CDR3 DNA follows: TGCAGTGCTAGAGATCTGGAAGGAGATCAAGAGACCCAGTACTTC.